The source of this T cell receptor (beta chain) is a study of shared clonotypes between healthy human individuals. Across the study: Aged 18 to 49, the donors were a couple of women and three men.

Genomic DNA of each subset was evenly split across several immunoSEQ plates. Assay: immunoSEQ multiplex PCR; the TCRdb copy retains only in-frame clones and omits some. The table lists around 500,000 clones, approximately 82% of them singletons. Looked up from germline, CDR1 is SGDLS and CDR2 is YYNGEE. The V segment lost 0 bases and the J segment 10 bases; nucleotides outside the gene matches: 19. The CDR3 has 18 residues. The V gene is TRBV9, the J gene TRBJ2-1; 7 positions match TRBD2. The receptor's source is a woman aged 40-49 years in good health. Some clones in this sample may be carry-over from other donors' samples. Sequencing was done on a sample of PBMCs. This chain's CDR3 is CASSVGLAVGGNNEEQFF. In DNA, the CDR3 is TGTGCCAGCAGCGTAGGTCTAGCGGTTGGAGGGAACAATGAGGAGCAGTTCTTC.